This TCR beta chain is drawn from a study of beta chain features in type 1 diabetes. Turning to the study itself: Sorted cells, about 99 million in number, were examined across all samples. Study observations and caveats: Relative to healthy donors, patients appeared to have naive, central memory and Treg TCRB repertoires that were more similar.

Each of the CD4+ naive, central memory, regulatory and stem cell-like memory populations was sorted via CD45RO/CCR7/CD25/CD127/CD95/CD27. This clone appeared a few times. Its antigen is as yet unknown. Since all of the isolated RNA was reverse transcribed, expressed TCRB transcripts were what got sequenced. Assay: immunoSEQ multiplex PCR; the TCRdb copy retains only in-frame clones and omits some. The sample has about 340,000 clones, around 8% seen once; the top ten hold less than 0.5%. Germline CDR1 and CDR2: SGHTA and FQGNSA. V shed 3 bases and J shed 2 bases, with 7 bases lying between them. This CDR3 region has 13 residues.

The chain combines TRBV7-2 with TRBJ2-5; D ambiguous. Sequencing input: central memory CD4+ T cells from blood. This TCR was sampled from a woman under 30 in good health. This chain's CDR3 is CASSFGLQETQYF. The CDR3 nucleotides are TGTGCCAGCAGCTTCGGGCTTCAAGAGACCCAGTACTTC. The full variable domain, with the rest looked up from reference TRBV7-2 and TRBJ2-5, is GAGVSQSPSNKVTEKGKDVELRCDPISGHTALYWYRQSLGQGLEFLIYFQGNSAPDKSGLPSDRFSAERTGGSVSTLTIQRTQQEDSAVYLCASSFGLQETQYFGPGTRLLVL.